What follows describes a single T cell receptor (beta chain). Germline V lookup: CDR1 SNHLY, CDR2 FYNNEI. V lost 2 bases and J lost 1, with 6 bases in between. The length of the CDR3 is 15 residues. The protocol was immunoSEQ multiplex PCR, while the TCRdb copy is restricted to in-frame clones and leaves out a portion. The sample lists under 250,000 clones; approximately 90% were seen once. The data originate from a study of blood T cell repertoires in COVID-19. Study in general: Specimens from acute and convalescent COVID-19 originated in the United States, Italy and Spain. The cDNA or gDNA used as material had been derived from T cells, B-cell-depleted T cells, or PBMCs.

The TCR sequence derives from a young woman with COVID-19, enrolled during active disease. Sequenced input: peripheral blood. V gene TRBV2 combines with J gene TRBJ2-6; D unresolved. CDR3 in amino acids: CASSESLSGANVLTF. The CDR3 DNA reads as TGTGCCAGCAGTGAAAGCCTGTCTGGGGCCAACGTCCTGACTTTC. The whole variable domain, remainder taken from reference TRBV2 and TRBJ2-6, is EPEVTQTPSHQVTQMGQEVILRCVPISNHLYFYWYRQILGQKVEFLVSFYNNEISEKSEIFDDQFSVERPDGSNFTLKIRSTKLEDSAMYFCASSESLSGANVLTFGAGSRLTVL.